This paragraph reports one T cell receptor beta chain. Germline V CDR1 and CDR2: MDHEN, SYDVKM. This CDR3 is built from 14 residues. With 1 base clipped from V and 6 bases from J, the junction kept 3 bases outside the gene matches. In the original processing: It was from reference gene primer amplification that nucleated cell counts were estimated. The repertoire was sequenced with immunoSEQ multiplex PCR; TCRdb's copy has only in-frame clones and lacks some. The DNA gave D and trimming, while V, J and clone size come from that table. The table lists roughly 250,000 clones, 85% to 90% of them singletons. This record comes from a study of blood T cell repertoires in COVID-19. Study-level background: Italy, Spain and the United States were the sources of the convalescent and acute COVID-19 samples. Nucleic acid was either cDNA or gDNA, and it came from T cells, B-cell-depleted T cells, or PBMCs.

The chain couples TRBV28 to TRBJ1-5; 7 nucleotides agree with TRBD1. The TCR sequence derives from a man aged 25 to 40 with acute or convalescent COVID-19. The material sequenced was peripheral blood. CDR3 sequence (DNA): TGTGCCAGCAGTTTATTACAGGGGAGTCAGCCCCAGCATTTT. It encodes CASSLLQGSQPQHF.